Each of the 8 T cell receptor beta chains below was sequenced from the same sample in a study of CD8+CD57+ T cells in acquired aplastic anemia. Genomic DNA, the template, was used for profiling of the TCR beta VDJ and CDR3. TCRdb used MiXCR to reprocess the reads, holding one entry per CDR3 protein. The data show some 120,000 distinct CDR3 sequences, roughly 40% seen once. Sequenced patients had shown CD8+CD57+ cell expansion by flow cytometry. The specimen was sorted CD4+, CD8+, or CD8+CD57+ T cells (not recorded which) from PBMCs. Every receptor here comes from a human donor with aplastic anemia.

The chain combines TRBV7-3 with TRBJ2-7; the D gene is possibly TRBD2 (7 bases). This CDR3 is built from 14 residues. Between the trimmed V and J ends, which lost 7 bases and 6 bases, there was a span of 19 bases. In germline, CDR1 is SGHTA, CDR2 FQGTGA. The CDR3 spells CASNLLARGCEQYV. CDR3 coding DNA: TGTGCCAGCAACCTACTAGCGAGGGGGTGCGAGCAGTACGTC.

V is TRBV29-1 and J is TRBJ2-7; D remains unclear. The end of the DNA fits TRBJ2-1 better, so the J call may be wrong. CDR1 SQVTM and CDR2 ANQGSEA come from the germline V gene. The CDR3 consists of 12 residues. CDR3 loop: CSVEVRYNEQFF. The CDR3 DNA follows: TGCAGCGTTGAAGTGAGGTACAATGAGCAGTTCTTC.

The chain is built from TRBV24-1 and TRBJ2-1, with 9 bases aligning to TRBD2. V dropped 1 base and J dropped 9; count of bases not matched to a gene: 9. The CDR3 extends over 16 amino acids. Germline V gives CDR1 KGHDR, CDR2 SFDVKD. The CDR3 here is CATSDLFAGGGGEQFF. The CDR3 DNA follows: TGTGCCACCAGTGATTTATTTGCGGGAGGGGGTGGTGAGCAGTTCTTC.

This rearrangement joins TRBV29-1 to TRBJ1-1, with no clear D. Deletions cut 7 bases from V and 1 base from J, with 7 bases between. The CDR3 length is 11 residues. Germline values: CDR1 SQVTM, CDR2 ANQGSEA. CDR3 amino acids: CSARWNTEAFF. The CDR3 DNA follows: TGCAGCGCCCGCTGGAACACTGAAGCTTTCTTT.

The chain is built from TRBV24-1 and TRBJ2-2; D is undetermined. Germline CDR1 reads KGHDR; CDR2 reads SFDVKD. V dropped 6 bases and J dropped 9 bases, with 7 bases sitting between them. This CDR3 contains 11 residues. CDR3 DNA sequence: TGTGCCACCAGTAGGAGTAGGGAGCTGTTTTTT. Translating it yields CATSRSRELFF.

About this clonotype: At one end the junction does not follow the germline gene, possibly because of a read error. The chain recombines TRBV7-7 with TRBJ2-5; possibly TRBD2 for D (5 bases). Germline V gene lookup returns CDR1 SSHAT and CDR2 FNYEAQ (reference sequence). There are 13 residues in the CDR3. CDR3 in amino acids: CASSSDYQETQYF. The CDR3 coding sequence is TGTGCTAGCAGCTCGGACTACCAAGAGACCCAGTACTTC. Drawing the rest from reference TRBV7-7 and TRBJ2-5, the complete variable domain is GAGVSQSPRYKVTKRGQDVTLRCDPISSHATLYWYQQALGQGPEFLTYFNYEAQPDKSGLPSDRFSAERPEGSISTLTIQRTEQRDSAMYRCASSSDYQETQYFGPGTRLLVL.

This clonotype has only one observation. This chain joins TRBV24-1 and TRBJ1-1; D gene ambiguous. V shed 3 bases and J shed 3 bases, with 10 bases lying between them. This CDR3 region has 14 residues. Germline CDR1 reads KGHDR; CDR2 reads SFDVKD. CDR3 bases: TGTGCCACCAGTGATCAAGGTGAGGACACTGAAGCTTTCTTT. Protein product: CATSDQGEDTEAFF.

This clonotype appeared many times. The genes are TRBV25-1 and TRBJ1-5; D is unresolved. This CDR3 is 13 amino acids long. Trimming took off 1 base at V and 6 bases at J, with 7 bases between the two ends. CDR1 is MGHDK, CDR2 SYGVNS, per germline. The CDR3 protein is CASSEWSPQPQHF. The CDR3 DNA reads TGTGCCAGCAGTGAATGGAGCCCTCAGCCCCAGCATTTT.